The rows below give T cell receptor beta chains drawn from one sample of a study of shared clonotypes between healthy human individuals. Only in-frame clones appear in the TCRdb table, and some are missing; sequencing was by immunoSEQ multiplex PCR. Among about 600,000 clones listed, approximately 97% were seen once. Sequencing was done on a sample of naive CD4+ T cells sorted from blood. The receptors were gathered from a woman aged 25 to 39 in good health. The CDR3 runs from the conserved cysteine through the conserved F or W. The order of the fields is clone size, D gene, V gene, J gene, CDR3 protein, CDR3 DNA. The D gene is left open where the match is weak. Only part of the rows carry a size: once, few, many, or a class if the clone is expanded.

few	TRBD1	TRBV7-9	TRBJ1-2	CASSPGQENYGYTF	TGTGCCAGCAGTCCGGGACAGGAAAACTATGGCTACACCTTC
-	TRBD2	TRBV2	TRBJ2-3	CASSFQREVADTQYF	TGTGCCAGCAGTTTCCAGCGGGAGGTCGCAGATACGCAGTATTTT
-	TRBD2	TRBV28	TRBJ2-3	CASSSRLAGGSADTQYF	TGTGCCAGCAGTTCCCGACTAGCGGGAGGGTCAGCAGATACGCAGTATTTT
-	TRBD1	TRBV19	TRBJ2-7	CASSTLTGDSYEQYF	TGTGCCAGTAGTACGCTGACAGGGGACTCCTACGAGCAGTACTTC
-	-	TRBV10-3	TRBJ2-7	CATTTQVTYEQYF	TGTGCCACGACCACTCAGGTGACTTACGAGCAGTACTTC
-	-	TRBV28	TRBJ1-6	CASSWGWNSPLHF	TGTGCCAGCTCCTGGGGGTGGAATTCACCCCTCCACTTT
-	-	TRBV30	TRBJ2-4	CAWSTPGTGHPKNIQYF	TGTGCCTGGAGTACCCCGGGGACCGGACACCCGAAGAACATTCAGTACTTC
once	TRBD2	TRBV10-3	TRBJ2-1	CAISEIRLAVNEQFF	TGTGCCATCAGTGAAATTAGACTAGCGGTAAATGAGCAGTTCTTC
-	-	TRBV13	TRBJ1-2	CASSSPGLSNYGYTF	TGTGCCAGCAGCTCCCCGGGGCTCTCTAACTATGGCTACACCTTC
once	TRBD2	TRBV5-6	TRBJ2-1	CASSIGLAYNEQFF	TGTGCCAGCAGCATAGGACTAGCCTACAATGAGCAGTTCTTC
-	TRBD1	TRBV5-8	TRBJ1-5	CASTGGQGDQPQHF	TGTGCCAGCACCGGAGGACAGGGGGATCAGCCCCAGCATTTT
-	TRBD1	TRBV18	TRBJ2-7	CASSPGTGVDYEQYF	TGTGCCAGCTCACCAGGGACAGGGGTTGACTACGAGCAGTACTTC
-	-	TRBV29-1	TRBJ2-1	CSVAGQLYNEQFF	TGCAGCGTGGCTGGACAGCTTTACAATGAGCAGTTCTTC
-	TRBD2	TRBV28	TRBJ2-3	CASTIPGTSGTDTQYF	TGTGCCAGCACCATCCCCGGGACTAGCGGGACAGATACGCAGTATTTT
-	-	TRBV9	TRBJ1-6	CAMAESYNSPLHF	TGTGCCATGGCAGAATCCTATAATTCACCCCTCCACTTT
-	-	TRBV19	TRBJ2-7	CASSIAAYYEQYF	TGTGCCAGTAGTATAGCGGCATATTACGAGCAGTACTTC
-	TRBD1	TRBV27	TRBJ1-4	CASSPNTGVGEKLFF	TGTGCCAGCAGTCCTAATACAGGGGTCGGCGAAAAACTGTTTTTT
-	-	TRBV6-1	TRBJ2-3	CASSSPSSLGTQYF	TGTGCCAGCAGTTCCCCTTCGAGTTTAGGTACGCAGTATTTT
-	TRBD1	TRBV5-8	TRBJ1-5	CASSHGQVLNQPQHF	TGTGCCAGCAGCCACGGACAGGTCCTCAATCAGCCCCAGCATTTT
-	-	TRBV27	TRBJ2-7	CASRPHRHSYEQYF	TGTGCCAGCAGGCCCCACAGGCACTCCTACGAGCAGTACTTC
-	-	TRBV28	TRBJ2-1	CASSTSMYEQFF	TGTGCCAGCAGTACCTCCATGTATGAGCAGTTCTTC
-	-	TRBV5-1	TRBJ1-1	CASSFGSNTEAFF	TGCGCCAGCAGCTTTGGTTCGAACACTGAAGCTTTCTTT
once	-	TRBV19	TRBJ1-3	CASSPTPSGNTIYF	TGTGCCAGTAGTCCGACACCGTCTGGAAACACCATATATTTT
-	-	TRBV6-5	TRBJ1-5	CASSYSGGNQPQHF	TGTGCCAGCAGTTACTCTGGGGGGAATCAGCCCCAGCATTTT
once	-	TRBV6-5	TRBJ2-7	CASSYLPGPYEQYF	TGTGCCAGCAGTTACTTGCCAGGTCCCTACGAGCAGTACTTC
-	TRBD1	TRBV19	TRBJ1-1	CASSDRGEGTEAFF	TGTGCCAGTAGCGACAGGGGAGAAGGAACTGAAGCTTTCTTT
-	TRBD2	TRBV18	TRBJ2-7	CASSIGGYEQYF	TGTGCCAGCTCGATCGGGGGGTACGAGCAGTACTTC
-	TRBD1	TRBV28	TRBJ1-4	CASTTTGGGPNEKLFF	TGTGCCAGCACTACCACAGGGGGCGGTCCGAATGAAAAACTGTTTTTT
-	-	TRBV4-1	TRBJ2-7	CASSQENSGGRIF	TGCGCCAGCAGCCAAGAAAATAGTGGGGGACGTATCTTC
-	-	TRBV7-8	TRBJ2-1	CASSLDGQQSWDEQFF	TGTGCCAGCAGCCTAGATGGGCAACAGTCGTGGGATGAGCAGTTCTTC
-	TRBD1	TRBV11-2	TRBJ1-1	CASSSRTGEYGEAFF	TGTGCCAGCAGCTCGAGAACAGGGGAGTACGGTGAAGCTTTCTTT
-	TRBD1	TRBV28	TRBJ1-6	CASRPGQPNSPLHF	TGTGCCAGCAGACCGGGACAGCCGAATTCACCCCTCCACTTT
-	TRBD2	TRBV7-2	TRBJ2-7	CASTREAGNSYEQYF	TGTGCCAGCACCCGCGAAGCGGGAAATTCCTACGAGCAGTACTTC
few	-	TRBV9	TRBJ1-2	CASSASAGPGGYTF	TGTGCCAGCAGCGCAAGTGCAGGGCCCGGGGGCTACACCTTC
once	TRBD1	TRBV19	TRBJ2-1	CASSTKTGGASYNEQFF	TGTGCCAGTAGTACGAAAACAGGGGGCGCGTCCTACAATGAGCAGTTCTTC
-	-	TRBV11-3	TRBJ2-3	CASSLGRGSAGTDTQYF	TGTGCCAGCAGCTTAGGAAGGGGCTCGGCGGGGACAGATACGCAGTATTTT
-	-	TRBV30	TRBJ2-1	CAWRAGWGGGEQFF	TGTGCCTGGAGGGCGGGATGGGGAGGCGGTGAGCAGTTCTTC
-	-	TRBV28	TRBJ1-5	CASSFGEYSNQPQHF	TGTGCCAGCAGTTTTGGGGAGTATAGCAATCAGCCCCAGCATTTT
-	-	TRBV5-6	TRBJ2-7	CASSLQEEQYF	TGTGCCAGCAGCTTGCAAGAGGAGCAGTACTTC
-	TRBD1	TRBV27	TRBJ2-7	CASSLPTGVEQYF	TGTGCCAGCAGTTTACCGACAGGGGTCGAGCAGTACTTC
-	TRBD1	TRBV5-6	TRBJ1-4	CASSPGTGTGEKLFF	TGTGCCAGCAGCCCCGGGACAGGGACGGGGGAAAAACTGTTTTTT
-	-	TRBV7-9	TRBJ1-2	CASSLDLEPAGSGGYTF	TGTGCCAGCAGCCTTGACCTGGAACCGGCCGGTTCAGGGGGCTACACCTTC
-	-	TRBV5-1	TRBJ2-7	CASSKSGEQYF	TGCGCCAGCAGCAAATCCGGGGAGCAGTACTTC
-	-	TRBV19	TRBJ1-5	CASSRSNQPQHF	TGTGCCAGTAGTAGAAGCAATCAGCCCCAGCATTTT
-	-	TRBV9	TRBJ2-2	CASSVGTGLVTGELFF	TGTGCCAGCAGCGTAGGCACAGGGCTGGTCACCGGGGAGCTGTTTTTT
-	TRBD2	TRBV13	TRBJ2-1	CASSLRPRLAGSYNEQFF	TGTGCCAGCAGCCTAAGACCGAGACTAGCGGGCTCCTACAATGAGCAGTTCTTC
-	TRBD1	TRBV28	TRBJ1-2	CASSETGTGENYGYTF	TGTGCCAGCAGCGAAACCGGGACAGGGGAGAACTATGGCTACACCTTC
once	TRBD1	TRBV7-8	TRBJ2-7	CASSLAPGQGINEQYF	TGTGCCAGCAGCCTTGCCCCGGGACAGGGAATCAACGAGCAGTACTTC
-	TRBD1	TRBV5-6	TRBJ1-1	CASSVRDRITFF	TGTGCCAGCAGCGTCCGGGACAGGATAACTTTCTTT
-	TRBD2	TRBV10-2	TRBJ2-4	CASTSGTSGMPNIQYF	TGCGCCAGCACTTCCGGGACTAGCGGGATGCCAAACATTCAGTACTTC
-	TRBD2	TRBV28	TRBJ2-7	CASSVAGGRYEQYF	TGTGCCAGCAGCGTAGCGGGAGGACGGTACGAGCAGTACTTC
-	TRBD2	TRBV7-9	TRBJ2-7	CASSTLAGGYEQYF	TGTGCCAGCAGCACACTAGCGGGGGGCTACGAGCAGTACTTC
-	-	TRBV19	TRBJ2-2	CASSTGVTGELFF	TGTGCCAGTAGTACAGGGGTCACCGGGGAGCTGTTTTTT
-	TRBD2	TRBV28	TRBJ2-7	CASRLMGLADYEQYF	TGTGCCAGCAGATTAATGGGACTAGCGGATTACGAGCAGTACTTC
-	TRBD1	TRBV18	TRBJ2-7	CASSLRQGAHEQYF	TGTGCCAGCTCACTCAGGCAGGGGGCCCACGAGCAGTACTTC
-	TRBD2	TRBV28	TRBJ2-5	CASSRAGGPGETQYF	TGTGCCAGCAGTAGAGCGGGAGGGCCCGGAGAGACCCAGTACTTC